Detailed here is one TCR beta chain. Its specific antigen is unknown. Per-base qualities were not stored, and no clone one base away is much larger. The sample comes from a study of blood T cell repertoires in COVID-19 (dated by TCRdb to 2020 to 2022). In terms of the full investigation: Collaborator samples came from the United States, Italy and Spain and covered acute and convalescent phases of COVID-19. The repertoires were released in a freely available public database meant as a resource for research on the immune response to SARS-CoV-2. A de-identified subject ID, COVID-19 status, age in years and sex were almost always included in the sample metadata. The prospective study material was composed of cDNA or gDNA derived from T cells, B-cell-depleted T cells, or PBMCs. The samples were drawn from two sources: the first 160 participants of the ongoing ImmuneRACE study, and 1,254 subjects contributed by 6 global collaborators. Where available, HLA class I and class II types were taken from metadata supplied by the sample provider and were not determined by assay-based typing. Subjects who had been exposed to COVID-19, were actively infected with it, or had recovered from it provided the deeply sampled blood TCRbeta repertoires that made up the dataset. Paper-wide results and their limitations: Clinical and demographic metadata were provided uncurated, with the amount varying by source and participant.

From cysteine to phenylalanine, the CDR3 is 17 amino acids long. Only CDR3 DNA is held: 51 bases, read in frame from base 1. Trimming takes 2 bases from V and 4 bases from J, and the germline ends sit 20 bases apart. According to the germline V gene, CDR1 reads MGHDK and CDR2 reads SYGVNS. At one collaborating source in Seattle, patients were enrolled during active infection and were followed longitudinally through the course of disease. Each collaborating institution followed its own protocols to collect whole blood in K2EDTA tubes. For TCRbeta analysis, collaborator samples were shipped as frozen whole blood, as isolated PBMCs, or as DNA extracted from either sample type. TCRbeta CDR3 regions were amplified from genomic DNA using the immunoSEQ Assay, a bias-controlled multiplex PCR. In the authors' own workflow: The number of nucleated cells in each sample was estimated from the amplification of reference gene primers within the assay. To quantify the absolute abundance of each unique TCRbeta CDR3 rearrangement, sequence reads were collapsed and filtered. For each sample, productive Simpson clonality was calculated by taking the square root of Simpson's diversity index across productive rearrangements. The clones in this table, taken by TCRdb from immuneACCESS, are in-frame only. Not every clone is retained; where verified, under half of the shortfall comes from an unresolved V gene, and the cause of the rest is unknown. V and J calls and clone size are as listed in that table; D and trimming were resolved from the DNA. Present in this sample are fewer than 700,000 clones, 85% to 90% of which were seen just once. The top ten clonotypes cover 7.5% to 9.5% of the sample.

The sequencing input was peripheral blood. This sequence was found in a woman in her fifties or sixties with COVID-19, enrolled during active disease. Recombination connected TRBV25-1 to TRBJ2-5, and possibly TRBD2, on 5 matching bases. The CDR3 sequence is CASSEEGLVGGGETQYF. The DNA sequence is given as TGTGCCAGCAGTGAAGAAGGGCTAGTTGGCGGAGGAGAGACCCAGTACTTC. With the rest looked up from the reference TRBV25-1 and TRBJ2-5 genes rather than sequenced, the full variable domain is EADIYQTPRYLVIGTGKKITLECSQTMGHDKMYWYQQDPGMELHLIHYSYGVNSTEKGDLSSESTVSRIRTEHFPLTLESARPSHTSQYLCASSEEGLVGGGETQYFGPGTRLLVL.